Listed below are T cell receptor beta chains from one sample, sequenced in a study of lymphopenia after photon versus proton radiotherapy. Data came from immunoSEQ multiplex PCR; TCRdb stores just in-frame clones and leaves some out. This table has 26,000 or so clones, around 81% appearing once. This specimen was peripheral blood, taken from a patient treated with photon-based radiotherapy. Every receptor here comes from a man aged 50-60 years with gastric cancer. The CDR3 runs from the conserved cysteine through the conserved F or W. Fields, in order: clone size, D gene, J gene, V gene, CDR3 protein, CDR3 DNA. The D gene is left open where the match is weak. Clone size is shown for a subset of rows, as once, few, many or a class of expanded clone.

once . TRBJ1-1 TRBV19 CASSMYGNTEAFF TGTGCCAGTAGTATGTATGGGAACACTGAAGCTTTCTTT
. . TRBJ1-1 TRBV6-6 CASSARQNTEAFF TGTGCCAGCAGTGCCCGACAGAACACTGAAGCTTTCTTT
. TRBD1 TRBJ1-1 TRBV5-6 CASSLFDRGLSEAFF TGTGCCAGCAGCCTTTTCGACAGGGGGCTAAGTGAAGCTTTCTTT
. . TRBJ1-1 TRBV11-2 CASSSGRGPEAFF TGTGCCAGCAGCTCCGGGCGGGGGCCTGAAGCTTTCTTT
. TRBD1 TRBJ1-4 TRBV6-5 CASSKDRGRNEKLFF TGTGCCAGCAGCAAGGACAGGGGCCGCAATGAAAAACTGTTTTTT
. TRBD1 TRBJ1-6 TRBV30 CAWSTGGYNSPLHF TGTGCCTGGAGTACAGGGGGGTATAATTCACCCCTCCACTTT
. TRBD1 TRBJ2-5 TRBV5-1 CASSLRDRELGTQYF TGCGCCAGCAGCTTGAGGGACAGGGAGTTGGGGACCCAGTACTTC
. . TRBJ1-6 TRBV5-6 CASSLVSQLNSPLHF TGTGCCAGCAGCTTGGTGTCTCAGCTAAATTCACCCCTCCACTTT
. . TRBJ2-7 TRBV29-1 CSVEVGAEQYF TGCAGCGTTGAAGTTGGGGCAGAGCAGTACTTC
. . TRBJ1-1 TRBV4-3 CASSQDRQVNTEAFF TGCGCCAGCAGCCAAGATAGGCAGGTGAACACTGAAGCTTTCTTT
. . TRBJ1-6 TRBV6-6 CASSRTVNSPLHF TGTGCCAGCAGCCGGACAGTTAATTCACCCCTCCACTTT
. TRBD1 TRBJ2-2 TRBV18 CASSPPSRTGFSGELFF TGTGCCAGCTCACCACCGTCACGGACAGGGTTTTCCGGGGAGCTGTTTTTT
few . TRBJ2-7 TRBV2 CASSLSEISYEQYF TGTGCCAGCAGTTTATCAGAAATCTCCTACGAGCAGTACTTC
. . TRBJ1-6 TRBV6-5 CASRRQASPLHF TGTGCCAGCAGACGACAGGCTTCACCCCTCCACTTT
. TRBD1 TRBJ1-6 TRBV7-9 CASSYTGGNNSPLHF TGTGCCAGCAGCTATACAGGGGGCAATAATTCACCCCTCCACTTT
few . TRBJ1-4 TRBV5-1 CASSQVNEKLFF TGCGCCAGCAGCCAGGTTAATGAAAAACTGTTTTTT
. TRBD2 TRBJ2-1 TRBV27 CASSTTPSGGAWNEQFF TGTGCCAGCAGTACCACCCCTAGCGGGGGGGCCTGGAATGAGCAGTTCTTC
. . TRBJ2-5 TRBV20-1 CSARAQTQYF TGCAGTGCTAGGGCCCAGACCCAGTACTTC
. TRBD1 TRBJ2-2 TRBV11-3 CASRPGQGNTGELFF TGTGCCAGCAGGCCGGGACAGGGGAACACCGGGGAGCTGTTTTTT
once TRBD1 TRBJ1-2 TRBV9 CASSPHGTGTTYTF TGTGCCAGCAGCCCCCACGGGACAGGGACCACATACACCTTC
. . TRBJ2-2 TRBV11-2 CASTVLGGELFF TGTGCCAGCACCGTGTTGGGCGGGGAGCTGTTTTTT
. . TRBJ2-7 TRBV6-1 CASSEASWDGTYEQYF TGTGCCAGCAGTGAAGCCTCTTGGGACGGTACCTACGAGCAGTACTTC
. . TRBJ1-2 TRBV6-5 CASSYSGGNYGYTF TGTGCCAGCAGTTACTCGGGAGGGAACTATGGCTACACCTTC
. . TRBJ2-5 TRBV6-7 CASSYSEGGGSLRPLGGQETQYF TGTGCCAGCAGTTACTCTGAAGGGGGAGGCTCCCTAAGGCCCCTGGGCGGCCAAGAGACCCAGTACTTC
. TRBD1 TRBJ1-2 TRBV5-1 CASSSSGTASRTF TGCGCCAGCAGCTCGTCCGGGACAGCCAGTAGAACCTTC
once TRBD1 TRBJ2-2 TRBV7-8 CASSYDRDGGELFF TGTGCCAGCAGCTACGACAGGGATGGCGGGGAGCTGTTTTTT
. TRBD1 TRBJ1-4 TRBV7-2 CASSPTTGAEKLFF TGTGCCAGCAGCCCAACGACAGGGGCTGAAAAACTGTTTTTT
. TRBD2 TRBJ2-5 TRBV18 CASSPPSGGASGETQYF TGTGCCAGCTCACCACCTAGCGGGGGGGCCTCGGGAGAGACCCAGTACTTC
. TRBD1 TRBJ1-5 TRBV4-1 CASSPGTGNQPQHF TGCGCCAGCAGTCCCGGGACAGGTAATCAGCCCCAGCATTTT
. . TRBJ1-2 TRBV19 CASSMTVGHYGYTF TGTGCCAGTAGTATGACGGTCGGACACTATGGCTACACCTTC
. . TRBJ1-1 TRBV5-4 CASSLEFRGDTEAFF TGTGCCAGCAGCTTGGAATTTCGGGGGGACACTGAAGCTTTCTTT
. TRBD2 TRBJ2-3 TRBV18 CASSPPGGGTDTQYF TGTGCCAGCTCACCACCGGGGGGGGGCACAGATACGCAGTATTTT
. . TRBJ2-1 TRBV4-3 CASSQEYWGNEQFF TGCGCCAGCAGCCAAGAGTACTGGGGGAATGAGCAGTTCTTC
. . TRBJ2-5 TRBV4-1 CASSQWRLETQYF TGCGCCAGCAGCCAATGGCGTCTAGAGACCCAGTACTTC
once . TRBJ2-3 TRBV9 CASSFSPGSSTDTQYF TGTGCCAGCAGTTTCTCACCGGGATCTAGCACAGATACGCAGTATTTT
once TRBD1 TRBJ1-1 TRBV4-1 CASSRGEGAVTEAFF TGCGCCAGCAGCCGCGGGGAGGGGGCGGTGACTGAAGCTTTCTTT
. TRBD2 TRBJ2-5 TRBV5-6 CASSFGGEETQYF TGTGCCAGCAGCTTCGGGGGGGAAGAGACCCAGTACTTC
. . TRBJ1-1 TRBV11-2 CASSLGIGANTEAFF TGTGCCAGCAGCTTGGGGATTGGGGCGAACACTGAAGCTTTCTTT
. . TRBJ1-4 TRBV5-1 CASSSDRGPGTNEKLFF TGCGCCAGCAGCTCTGATCGGGGGCCGGGAACTAATGAAAAACTGTTTTTT
. TRBD1 TRBJ2-3 TRBV15 CATSNNGGTGAYTDTQYF TGTGCCACCAGCAATAATGGGGGGACAGGGGCGTACACAGATACGCAGTATTTT
. . TRBJ1-4 TRBV7-9 CASSLEQGREKLFF TGTGCCAGCAGCTTAGAGCAGGGACGGGAAAAACTGTTTTTT
. . TRBJ2-4 TRBV30 CAWSVRGAVAKNIQYF TGTGCCTGGAGTGTACGGGGGGCTGTGGCCAAAAACATTCAGTACTTC
. TRBD1 TRBJ1-2 TRBV6-1 CASSVNRGVYGYTF TGTGCCAGCAGTGTTAACAGGGGAGTCTATGGCTACACCTTC
once TRBD1 TRBJ1-1 TRBV7-9 CASRGRQGYTEAFF TGTGCCAGCAGGGGACGACAGGGATACACTGAAGCTTTCTTT
. . TRBJ1-2 TRBV20-1 CSAKADYGYTF TGCAGTGCTAAGGCAGACTATGGCTACACCTTC
. TRBD1 TRBJ2-5 TRBV6-6 CASTNQGALQETQYF TGTGCCAGCACGAACCAGGGGGCACTACAAGAGACCCAGTACTTC
few TRBD1 TRBJ1-6 TRBV4-2 CASSRRTGNSPLHF TGTGCCAGCAGCCGGAGGACAGGAAATTCACCCCTCCACTTT
. . TRBJ2-5 TRBV5-1 CASHGSLGRETQYF TGCGCCAGTCATGGTAGCCTCGGGCGGGAGACCCAGTACTTC
. TRBD1 TRBJ1-2 TRBV6-5 CASRIGTGVGYTF TGTGCCAGCAGAATCGGGACAGGGGTGGGCTACACCTTC
. . TRBJ2-1 TRBV10-3 CAISVFVGGAYNEQFF TGTGCCATCAGTGTTTTTGTGGGGGGGGCATACAATGAGCAGTTCTTC
. TRBD1 TRBJ1-1 TRBV6-6 CASRGTAGEAFF TGTGCCAGCCGAGGGACAGCGGGTGAAGCTTTCTTT
few TRBD2 TRBJ2-3 TRBV6-5 CASSYRTSGEGPQYF TGTGCCAGCAGTTACCGGACTAGCGGGGAAGGTCCGCAGTATTTT
. TRBD1 TRBJ2-1 TRBV11-2 CASSTQGATYNEQFF TGTGCCAGCAGCACACAGGGGGCTACCTACAATGAGCAGTTCTTC
. . TRBJ1-5 TRBV7-2 CASSLGQGTQPQHF TGTGCCAGCAGCTTAGGGCAAGGGACTCAGCCCCAGCATTTT
. . TRBJ2-2 TRBV7-2 CASSIWGTGELFF TGTGCCAGCAGTATATGGGGCACCGGGGAGCTGTTTTTT
once TRBD1 TRBJ1-1 TRBV6-5 CASSSDRVDTEAFF TGTGCCAGCAGTTCCGACAGGGTCGACACTGAAGCTTTCTTT